This T cell receptor (beta chain) appears in the sequencing data of a study of regulatory T cells in long-lasting Graves disease. With iRepertoire HTBI primers and Arm-PCR of CDR3 regions, TCR beta libraries were built. From the multiplex PCR reads, TCRdb called clonotypes with MiXCR, one entry per CDR3 protein. The repertoire holds about 470,000 distinct CDR3 sequences, roughly a fifth seen once, with roughly 7.1% in the top ten. Time point reported: persistent/refractory GD, antithyroid drugs over 5 years with positive TRAb. Making the TCR library involved RNA that had been extracted from PBMCs. The origin of this receptor is a female donor with Graves disease. The sample here was peripheral blood mononuclear cells (PBMCs), taken when the disease was refractory, from a patient treated with antithyroid drugs.

The CDR3 DNA follows: TGTGCCAGCAGCCCATACGGGAACACTGAAGCTTTCTTT. This sequence encodes CASSPYGNTEAFF. This rearrangement joins TRBV4-2 to TRBJ1-1; no firm D call. The CDR3 contains 13 residues. Trimming removed 4 bases from V and 1 base from J, with 7 bases in between. The germline V gene has CDR1 LGHNA and CDR2 YNFKEQ.